The 9 T cell receptor beta chains given below trace back to one sample, sequenced in a study of graft-versus-host responses after intestinal transplantation. No antigen is known for these receptors. Sequencing used immunoSEQ multiplex PCR; TCRdb keeps in-frame clones, though not all of them. The profile shows about 120,000 clones, 90% of them singletons. The input for sequencing was unstimulated CD4+ T cells sorted from spleen or lymph node cells, taken before intestinal transplant. These receptors originate from a human donor who received an intestinal transplant.

The chain has TRBV5-6 and TRBJ2-2; 8 positions match TRBD1. Germline V gene sequence: CDR1 SGHDT, CDR2 YYEEEE. The CDR3 contains 15 residues. V was pared by 6 bases and J by 7 bases, with 11 bases of the junction left unmatched. The CDR3 here is CASTPGRGLIGELFF. DNA of the CDR3: TGTGCCAGCACCCCGGGCAGGGGGCTTATCGGGGAGCTGTTTTTT. Supplemented by reference TRBV5-6 and TRBJ2-2, the full variable domain reads DAGVTQSPTHLIKTRGQQVTLRCSPKSGHDTVSWYQQALGQGPQFIFQYYEEEERQRGNFPDRFSGHQFPNYSSELNVNALLLGDSALYLCASTPGRGLIGELFFGEGSRLTVL.

The chain uses TRBV7-9 and TRBJ2-7; D remains ambiguous. Trimming took 3 bases from V and 3 from J, leaving 6 bases between them. There are 12 residues in the CDR3. Germline CDR1 reads SEHNR; CDR2 reads FQNEAQ (reference sequence). The CDR3, as DNA: TGTGCCAGCAGCTTCGACTTCTACGAGCAGTACTTC. This encodes CASSFDFYEQYF.

The chain employs TRBV11-2 and TRBJ2-1; the match to TRBD2 covers 8 bases. Germline V gene data show CDR1 as SGHAT and CDR2 as FQNNGV. V dropped 1 base and J dropped 10; count of bases not matched to a gene: 6. The CDR3 runs 14 residues. CDR3: CASSLVLVAGEQFF. Written as DNA, the CDR3 is TGTGCCAGCAGCTTAGTCTTGGTAGCGGGGGAGCAGTTCTTC.

This clone appeared once. This chain uses TRBV28 with TRBJ2-7; TRBD2 agrees at 9 bases. Trimming took 3 bases from V and 6 from J; bases not matched to a gene: 9. The CDR3 covers 15 residues. Per germline, CDR1 MDHEN and CDR2 SYDVKM. DNA of the CDR3: TGTGCCAGCAGTTTGTCACCTCTAGCGGGGTTCGAGCAGTACTTC. This sequence encodes CASSLSPLAGFEQYF.

The V call is TRBV28, the J call TRBJ2-7, with 9 bases lining up with TRBD1. The CDR3 totals 15 residues. Germline loops: CDR1 MDHEN, CDR2 SYDVKM. J was trimmed by 5 bases and V by 7 bases; bases with no gene match: 12. CDR3 coding DNA: TGTGCCAGCAACAACGTAGGGACAGGGAACCACGAGCAGTACTTC. Translating it yields CASNNVGTGNHEQYF.

The chain combines TRBV28 with TRBJ2-1; 10 positions match TRBD2. V lost 6 bases and J lost 9; bases outside the gene matches: 11. This CDR3 has 15 amino acids. Germline assignment: CDR1 MDHEN and CDR2 SYDVKM. CDR3 sequence (DNA): TGTGCCAGCAGCAGAAGCGGGAGGGCCGTTTCTGAGCAGTTCTTC. Its translation: CASSRSGRAVSEQFF. Full variable domain (remainder filled in from reference TRBV28 and TRBJ2-1): DVKVTQSSRYLVKRTGEKVFLECVQDMDHENMFWYRQDPGLGLRLIYFSYDVKMKEKGDIPEGYSVSREKKERFSLILESASTNQTSMYLCASSRSGRAVSEQFFGPGTRLTVL.

V and J are TRBV5-1 and TRBJ1-4; the D gene is possibly TRBD1 (6 bases). Germline V gene lookup returns CDR1 SGHRS and CDR2 YFSETQ. Trimming left V 4 bases short and J 6 bases short, with 10 bases between. The CDR3 length is 13 residues. CDR3 region: CASSGSGDEKLFF. CDR3 DNA: TGCGCCAGCAGCGGATCAGGGGATGAAAAACTGTTTTTT.

There are a few counts of this clone. The V gene is TRBV30, the J gene TRBJ1-3; 7 bases are shared with TRBD1. With V trimmed by 6 bases and J by 0 bases, 5 bases remained unmatched. The CDR3 consists of 14 residues. Germline-derived CDR1 and CDR2 are GTSNPN and SVGIG (reference sequence). The CDR3 is CACRGTLSGNTIYF. CDR3 nucleotide sequence: TGTGCCTGCAGGGGGACCCTCTCTGGAAACACCATATATTTT.

The chain uses TRBV19 and TRBJ1-5; D not resolved. Trimming took 4 bases from V and 3 from J, leaving 7 bases between them. Per germline, CDR1 LNHDA and CDR2 SQIVND (reference sequence). This CDR3 is built from 13 residues. The CDR3 nucleotides read TGTGCCAGTAGTAAGCCGCCCAATCAGCCCCAGCATTTT. This sequence encodes CASSKPPNQPQHF.